This TCR beta chain was retrieved from a study of cytomegalovirus exposure and HLA in healthy donors. The ends lost 5 bases at V and 4 bases at J; junction bases unmatched: 1. In germline, CDR1 is SGHVS, CDR2 FNYEAQ. This CDR3 comprises 15 residues. Produced via immunoSEQ multiplex PCR; TCRdb's table is partial and in-frame only. The sample has 150,000 to 200,000 clones, about 86% seen once. The sequenced sample was PBMCs. This sequence was found in a woman aged 18 to 35 in good health and CMV-seronegative. This chain joins TRBV7-6 and TRBJ2-5; 16 bases agree with TRBD2. This chain's CDR3 is CASSGTSGRGETQYF. The CDR3 DNA is TGTGCCAGCAGCGGGACTAGCGGGAGGGGAGAGACCCAGTACTTC.